These T cell receptor beta chains were read from a single sample in a study of T cell repertoires in aging, cancer and after chemotherapy. In TCRdb, the multiplex PCR reads were re-called with MiXCR into one record per CDR3 protein. Among 1,900 or so distinct CDR3 sequences, about 20% were seen once, and the ten largest hold about a fifth. Material: blood. The receptors were gathered from a human donor with a solid tumor. The CDR3 runs from the conserved cysteine through the conserved F or W. The D gene is left open where the match is weak. The size of a clone is reported for some rows only, either as once, few or many, or as a class for expanded clones.

clone_size	v_call	j_call	d_call	cdr3_aa	cdr3_nt
few	TRBV14	TRBJ1-4	.	CASSQVRGPNEKLFF	TGTGCCAGCAGCCAAGTCCGGGGGCCTAATGAAAAACTGTTTTTT
medium-sized	TRBV6-2/TRBV6-3	TRBJ2-7	.	CASSYRDDYEQYF	TGTGCCAGCAGTTACCGGGACGACTACGAGCAGTACTTC
.	TRBV5-1	TRBJ1-2	.	CASSSIPGSTSFSYGYTF	TGCGCCAGCAGTTCGATACCGGGATCCACAAGTTTTTCCTATGGCTACACCTTC
.	TRBV6-5	TRBJ1-6	TRBD1	CASSRGTGGVSPLHF	TGTGCCAGCAGCCGCGGGACAGGGGGCGTTTCACCCCTCCACTTT
.	TRBV13	TRBJ2-7	.	CGRISHEQYF	TGTGGCAGAATATCCCACGAGCAGTACTTC
.	TRBV29-1	TRBJ2-7	TRBD1	CSVEGAGGYEQYF	TGCAGCGTTGAAGGGGCAGGGGGCTACGAGCAGTACTTC
medium-sized	TRBV6-5	TRBJ2-2	.	CATWSRATGELFF	TGTGCCACTTGGAGCAGAGCCACCGGGGAGCTGTTTTTT
medium-sized	TRBV6-2/TRBV6-3	TRBJ2-2	.	CASSETSPGELFF	TGTGCCAGCAGCGAAACGTCCCCCGGGGAGCTGTTTTTT
medium-sized	TRBV18	TRBJ2-1	.	CASSSQLENEQFF	TGTGCCAGCTCCTCTCAGCTTGAGAATGAGCAGTTCTTC
.	TRBV4-3	TRBJ1-4	.	CASSQAGGVGGELFF	TGCGCCAGCAGCCAAGCTGGGGGCGTTGGAGGAGAACTGTTTTTT
.	TRBV20-1	TRBJ2-7	.	CSARGRGAYEQYF	TGCAGTGCTAGAGGAAGGGGGGCCTACGAGCAGTACTTC
few	TRBV2	TRBJ2-6	TRBD1	CASRAMTGSGANVLTF	TGTGCCAGCAGGGCTATGACAGGGAGCGGGGCCAACGTCCTGACTTTC
.	TRBV20-1	TRBJ2-1	TRBD2	CSASTASGRHNEQFF	TGCAGTGCTTCCACCGCTAGCGGGAGGCACAATGAGCAGTTCTTC
medium-sized	TRBV19	TRBJ2-7	.	CASSSMARDVSEQYF	TGTGCCAGTAGTTCGATGGCCAGAGATGTCTCCGAGCAGTACTTC
few	TRBV4-1	TRBJ1-1	TRBD1	CASSHQDRGTEAFF	TGCGCCAGCAGCCACCAGGACAGGGGGACTGAAGCTTTCTTT
large	TRBV5-6	TRBJ2-1	.	CASSTGPDGQFF	TGTGCCAGCAGCACGGGACCGGACGGGCAGTTCTTC
few	TRBV28	TRBJ1-6	TRBD1	CASSSPSGTGGSPLHF	TGTGCCAGCAGTTCGCCATCAGGGACAGGGGGTTCACCCCTCCACTTT
medium-sized	TRBV6-1	TRBJ2-5	.	CASSGRLLGETQYF	TGTGCCAGCAGTGGGAGACTCCTGGGGGAGACCCAGTACTTC
few	TRBV6-2/TRBV6-3	TRBJ2-3	TRBD2	CASSIATSGSPSTDTQYF	TGTGCCAGCAGTATAGCCACTAGCGGGAGCCCTAGCACAGATACGCAGTATTTT
.	TRBV20-1	TRBJ1-1	TRBD1	CSARDAGGRTEAFF	TGCAGTGCTAGAGATGCAGGGGGCCGCACTGAAGCTTTCTTT
large	TRBV15	TRBJ2-5	.	CATSSRRGLRETQYF	TGTGCCACCAGCTCCCGGAGGGGGTTGCGAGAGACCCAGTACTTC
.	TRBV21-1	TRBJ2-5	.	CARTLLASETQYF	TGTGCCAGAACCTTACTAGCTTCGGAGACCCAGTACTTC
medium-sized	TRBV6-2/TRBV6-3	TRBJ1-1	.	CASSYRGMNTEAFF	TGTGCCAGCAGTTATAGAGGCATGAACACTGAAGCTTTCTTT
.	TRBV20-1	TRBJ1-5	.	CSARDPGGGNQPQHF	TGCAGTGCTAGAGATCCGGGAGGGGGCAATCAGCCCCAGCATTTT
few	TRBV7-2	TRBJ1-6	.	CASSRLQDLSNSPLHF	TGTGCCAGCAGCCGCCTTCAGGACTTGTCTAATTCACCCCTCCACTTT
.	TRBV28	TRBJ2-7	TRBD1	CASTTTGGRNEQYF	TGTGCCAGCACCACGACAGGGGGTAGGAACGAGCAGTACTTC
medium-sized	TRBV5-6	TRBJ1-1	.	CASSPATVEEAFF	TGTGCCAGCAGCCCGGCAACCGTTGAAGAAGCTTTCTTT
few	TRBV7-9	TRBJ2-1	.	CASSTSPGNEQFF	TGTGCCAGCAGCACTAGCCCTGGGAATGAGCAGTTCTTC
large	TRBV12-3/TRBV12-4	TRBJ2-1	.	CASSLRLDNEQFF	TGTGCCAGCAGTCTCCGACTCGACAATGAGCAGTTCTTC
large	TRBV12-3/TRBV12-4	TRBJ2-2	TRBD1	CASSLRQGTGELFF	TGTGCCAGCAGTTTGAGACAGGGGACCGGGGAGCTGTTTTTT
medium-sized	TRBV5-6	TRBJ1-1	.	CASSFGVMMNTEAFF	TGTGCCAGCAGCTTCGGGGTAATGATGAACACTGAAGCTTTCTTT
medium-sized	TRBV19	TRBJ1-5	.	CATTRGQTGFNQPQHF	TGTGCCACCACCCGGGGCCAAACAGGGTTTAATCAGCCCCAGCATTTT
few	TRBV5-1	TRBJ1-6	.	CASSLDPGQQSPLHF	TGCGCCAGCAGCTTGGATCCGGGGCAGCAATCACCCCTCCACTTT
few	TRBV20-1	TRBJ1-1	.	CSARDSADTEAFF	TGCAGTGCTAGAGATTCGGCAGATACTGAAGCTTTCTTT
medium-sized	TRBV6-5	TRBJ1-2	.	CAVGGRTGGYTF	TGTGCCGTAGGAGGGAGGACGGGTGGCTACACCTTC
medium-sized	TRBV12-3/TRBV12-4	TRBJ1-5	TRBD1	CASSGGTGDNQPQHF	TGTGCCAGCAGTGGCGGGACAGGGGACAATCAGCCCCAGCATTTT
medium-sized	TRBV24-1	TRBJ2-1	.	CATSVSSYYNEQFF	TGTGCCACCAGTGTTTCTTCCTACTACAATGAGCAGTTCTTC
large	TRBV12-3/TRBV12-4	TRBJ2-3	.	CASSSQEFDTQYF	TGTGCCAGCAGTTCACAGGAATTTGATACGCAGTATTTT
medium-sized	TRBV12-3/TRBV12-4	TRBJ2-2	.	CASTMGASGELFF	TGTGCCAGCACCATGGGGGCGAGTGGGGAGCTGTTTTTT
.	TRBV6-6	TRBJ2-3	.	CASSYSAEAHTDTQYF	TGTGCCAGCAGTTACTCGGCAGAAGCTCACACAGATACGCAGTATTTT
medium-sized	TRBV24-1	TRBJ1-2	.	CATSPAGDRHGYTF	TGTGCCACCAGTCCCGCCGGGGATCGACATGGCTACACCTTC
medium-sized	TRBV6-5	TRBJ1-4	.	CASSHGGTSYEKLFF	TGTGCCAGCAGTCACGGAGGGACAAGCTACGAAAAACTGTTTTTT
large	TRBV15	TRBJ2-5	.	CATSPTRGRGETQYF	TGTGCCACCAGCCCGACCCGGGGCAGAGGAGAGACCCAGTACTTC
.	TRBV12-3/TRBV12-4	TRBJ2-3	TRBD1	CASSARTGEDSDTQYF	TGTGCCAGCAGTGCAAGGACAGGGGAGGATTCAGATACGCAGTATTTT
.	TRBV7-2	TRBJ2-3	TRBD2	CASSPRTSGSDTQYF	TGTGCCAGCAGCCCCAGGACTAGCGGGAGTGATACGCAGTATTTT
medium-sized	TRBV27	TRBJ2-1	TRBD2	CASSFRLAEYNEQFF	TGTGCCAGCAGTTTTCGACTAGCGGAATACAATGAGCAGTTCTTC
medium-sized	TRBV20-1	TRBJ2-7	.	CSARATTEQYF	TGCAGTGCTAGGGCCACGACCGAGCAGTACTTC
medium-sized	TRBV11-2	TRBJ2-2	.	CASSFPWTGSVFF	TGTGCCAGCAGCTTTCCCTGGACTGGTTCGGTGTTTTTT
medium-sized	TRBV4-2	TRBJ1-3	.	CASSPLMGDWAGNTIYF	TGTGCCAGCAGCCCCCTAATGGGGGATTGGGCTGGAAACACCATATATTTT
once	TRBV7-2	TRBJ1-6	.	CASSRGGKPTLHF	TGTGCCAGCAGCAGGGGCGGGAAACCAACCCTCCACTTT
.	TRBV5-1	TRBJ2-3	TRBD2	CASSFLAGDRNTQYF	TGCGCCAGCAGCTTCCTAGCGGGAGATAGAAATACGCAGTATTTT
medium-sized	TRBV12-3/TRBV12-4	TRBJ1-1	.	CASSLGWPAEAFF	TGTGCCAGCAGTTTAGGGTGGCCAGCTGAAGCTTTCTTT
medium-sized	TRBV5-5	TRBJ2-7	TRBD1	CASSLEGTASYEQYF	TGTGCCAGCAGCTTGGAGGGGACAGCATCCTACGAGCAGTACTTC
large	TRBV19	TRBJ2-7	TRBD1	CASRPTGMGVSYEQYF	TGTGCCAGTAGGCCGACAGGGATGGGGGTTTCCTACGAGCAGTACTTC
large	TRBV27	TRBJ1-6	.	CASSLSGTRSPLHF	TGTGCCAGCAGTTTGTCTGGGACGAGGTCACCCCTCCACTTT
.	TRBV19	TRBJ1-1	.	CASSIWGPDTEAFF	TGTGCCAGTAGTATCTGGGGGCCCGACACTGAAGCTTTCTTT
large	TRBV6-4	TRBJ1-2	.	CASSDTPNYGYTF	TGTGCCAGCAGCGACACCCCTAACTATGGCTACACCTTC